This TCR beta chain was recorded in a study of identical twins. TCRdb re-called the 5' RACE reads with MiXCR, one entry per CDR3 protein. This sample has 1.5 million to 2 million distinct CDR3 sequences; more than 30% occur once, and the top ten carry around 0.25%. Notes on the study in general: Without tracking the same donors, conclusions rested on cross-sectional statistical analysis. Fewer insertions were carried by abundant cord blood beta clonotypes, but none was seen in memory repertoires. Beta out-of-frame sequences displayed a weaker excess of sharing between twins.

Healthy Caucasians were all of the donors. With respect to this clonotype: The target antigen is unknown.

The germline CDR1 and CDR2 sequences are SGHRS and YFSETQ. The CDR3 sequence is 17 residues long. Germline trimming cut 3 bases from V and 2 bases from J; bases unmatched to any gene: 8. Material: cord blood. The sequence derives from a newborn girl in good health. The rearrangement joins TRBV5-1 to TRBJ2-3, with 11 nucleotides matching TRBD2. The CDR3 protein is CASSSTSGVPFTDTQYF. The CDR3 DNA follows: TGCGCCAGCAGCTCGACTAGCGGGGTCCCTTTCACAGATACGCAGTATTTT.